The source of this TCR beta chain is a study of T cell responses to AZD1222 COVID-19 vaccine. Study observations and caveats: Spike was spanned by vaccine-associated CD4 TCRs, which were dominant at 160-218 and 743-854. Clonal diversity was possibly underestimated, and white British individuals and females predominated among donors.

This table comes from immunoSEQ multiplex PCR, and its TCRdb copy is limited to in-frame clones, with some not included. The sample holds some 160,000 clones, less than 95% seen once. Turning to this clone: No antigen is known for it.

Here the sequenced sample was peripheral blood, taken on day 0 of AZD1222 vaccination. The receptor comes from an adult in good health.

The CDR3 DNA sequence: TGCGCCAGCAGCTTGAATTATGGGACAGCCTCCTACGAGCAGTACTTC. Protein sequence: CASSLNYGTASYEQYF. The chain has TRBV5-1 and TRBJ2-7, with 7 bases matching TRBD1. Germline V gene data show CDR1 as SGHRS and CDR2 as YFSETQ. Trimming cost V 1 base and J 0 bases; bases outside gene matches: 7. CDR3 size: 16 residues.